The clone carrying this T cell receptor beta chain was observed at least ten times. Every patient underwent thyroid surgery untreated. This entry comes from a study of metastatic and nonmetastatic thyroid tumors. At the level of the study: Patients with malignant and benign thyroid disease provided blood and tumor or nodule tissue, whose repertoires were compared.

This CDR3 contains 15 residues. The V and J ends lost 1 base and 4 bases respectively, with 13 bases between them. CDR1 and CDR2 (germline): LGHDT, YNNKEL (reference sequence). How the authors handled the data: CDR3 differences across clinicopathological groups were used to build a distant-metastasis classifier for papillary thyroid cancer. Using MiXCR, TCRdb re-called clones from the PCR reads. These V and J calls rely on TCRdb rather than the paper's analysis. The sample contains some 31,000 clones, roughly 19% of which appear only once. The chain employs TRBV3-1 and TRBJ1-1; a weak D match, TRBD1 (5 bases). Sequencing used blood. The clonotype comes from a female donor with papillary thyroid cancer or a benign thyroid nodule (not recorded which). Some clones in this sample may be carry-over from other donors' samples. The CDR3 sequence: CASSQGRGLGTEAFF. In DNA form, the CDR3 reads TGTGCCAGCAGCCAAGGCCGGGGGTTGGGCACTGAAGCTTTCTTT.